This is a list of T cell receptor beta chains from one sample in a study of B cell selection in AIRE deficiency. This table comes from immunoSEQ multiplex PCR, and its TCRdb copy is limited to in-frame clones, with some not included. The sample gives tens of thousands of clones, approximately 96% of which show up once; more than 0.2% is in the top ten. Sequencing was carried out using conventional CD4+ T cells sorted from PBMCs. Source of these receptors: a human donor with AIRE deficiency. Each CDR3 is given with its conserved first and last residue.

v_call cdr3_aa
TRBV7-2 CASSLGTGEGTQYF
TRBV19 CASSISANQPQHF
TRBV4-3 CASSHRQGAYNEQFF
TRBV6-5 CASSRQGEAFF
TRBV13 CASSLVGGDQGRANYGYTF
TRBV11-2 CASSLVDRVLVGYTF
TRBV23-1 CASSPVPGLQETQYF
TRBV29-1 CSVDTRDLGYTYTQYF
TRBV30 CAWRGQGWTEAFF
TRBV5-6 CASSVAGAFLDEQYF
TRBV10-3 CATFDSEGNEQFF
TRBV6-6 CASSYSGVSETQYF
TRBV11-3 CASSANRNTGELFF
TRBV28 CASSTVIPQHF
TRBV6-6 CASSLTGNSNQPQHF
TRBV2 CASSDRNQPQHF
TRBV7-2 CASSFDRGGANEKLFF
TRBV4-2 CASSQEQAGLDQPQHF
TRBV6-4 CASSASPGPINTEAFF
TRBV5-4 CASSLERGLTEAFF
TRBV19 CASSMGVARDQPQHF
TRBV7-6 CASSLMGPGNTIYF
TRBV11-3 CASSLRTANYGYTF
TRBV28 CASSLLAGGMSSYNEQFF
TRBV6-5 CASSYPLGSHTGELFF
TRBV6-5 CASSYRGRTYNEQFF
TRBV7-2 CASSLVPTYEQYF
TRBV7-2 CASSLASAGGQYEQYF
TRBV7-8 CASSVTGSGSETQYF
TRBV5-1 CASSMTQGAYEQYF
TRBV5-4 CASSLGGLAGAAADTQYF
TRBV6-1 CASSENRHRNTIYF
TRBV6-5 CASSRGRREGTEAFF
TRBV6-5 CASSLTGNYGYTF
TRBV4-2 CASSLKGGSYEQYF
TRBV29-1 CSVGTPAYEQYF
TRBV7-2 CASSLEPGGGANVLTF
TRBV25-1 CASSDRDRGFNQPQHF
TRBV9 CASSVGPNLLSSTDTQYF
TRBV19 CASTYLAGGPNEQFF
TRBV7-2 CASSRVAGPQETQYF
TRBV11-3 CASSLGDLSTDTQYF
TRBV2 CASSDPKRGSNQPQHF
TRBV5-1 CASSEGTGVYPLAKNIQYF
TRBV7-8 CASSSQTAGVGETQYF
TRBV7-7 CASSSGTGAEKLFF
TRBV18 CASSPPGQGHTDTQYF
TRBV21-1 CASSKDRQGPKGTIEQFF
TRBV7-9 CASSKQGTGPYNEQFF
TRBV25-1 CASTLEFPAEAFF
TRBV7-2 CASSLTGRGEFEQYF
TRBV27 CASSLYRGDYGYTF
TRBV7-3 CASSLGGTVSYEQYF
TRBV10-1 CASSSSPDRDAFF
TRBV27 CASSFTGSYEQYF
TRBV20-1 CSAVSTDTQYF
TRBV5-1 CASSFQGWTGELFF
TRBV10-3 CAISEWYRGDRYEQYF
TRBV19 CASYYAGELFF
TRBV7-8 CASSYSSSYNEQFF